A selection of T cell receptor beta chains follows, all from one sample in a study of cytomegalovirus exposure and HLA in healthy donors. The data were produced by immunoSEQ multiplex PCR, yet TCRdb's version contains in-frame clones alone and is incomplete. The data show about 220,000 clones, roughly 88% seen once. Sequencing was performed on PBMCs. The receptor source for this set is a boy aged 2 to 10 in good health and CMV-seronegative. CDR3s leave out the opening cysteine and the closing phenylalanine or tryptophan. Each record gives: clone size, J gene, V gene, CDR3 protein. Clone size is stated in some rows and not others, as once, few, many or a class when expanded.

NA,TRBJ2-5,TRBV13,ASSSGGRETQY
NA,TRBJ2-7,TRBV7-6,ASSRSDNPYEQY
once,TRBJ2-3,TRBV4-2,ASSQDNRGGDTQY
NA,TRBJ1-2,TRBV19,ASSITGGDYGYT
NA,TRBJ1-1,TRBV5-6,ASSLEPGGTEAF
NA,TRBJ2-1,TRBV11-3,ASSFNSNNEQF
NA,TRBJ2-2,TRBV2,ASSGLAGGTGELF
NA,TRBJ1-2,TRBV30,AWSPSRLYGYT
NA,TRBJ1-6,TRBV30,AWSMGAGRDSPLH
NA,TRBJ1-1,TRBV4-1,ASSRGQQNTEAF
NA,TRBJ2-3,TRBV5-1,ASSLSQDTQY
NA,TRBJ2-3,TRBV6-1,ASSPLAWADTQY
NA,TRBJ2-7,TRBV11-2,ASSLVSGQGYEQY
NA,TRBJ2-7,TRBV30,AWGVGTSGNEQY
NA,TRBJ1-2,TRBV27,ASSLSPGGGYT
NA,TRBJ1-5,TRBV6-6,ASRAGPGANQPQH
NA,TRBJ2-1,TRBV7-3,ASSLGSGGGHNEQF
NA,TRBJ2-1,TRBV7-3,ASSHLAGGGNEQF
NA,TRBJ2-5,TRBV19,ATGAGETQY
NA,TRBJ2-1,TRBV20-1,SARMEDEQF
NA,TRBJ1-1,TRBV5-4,ASSPDRVGGGAEAF
NA,TRBJ1-3,TRBV10-3,AISESGDRVKISGNTIY
few,TRBJ2-7,TRBV11-3,ASSLRGSGGTEDEQY
once,TRBJ2-7,TRBV4-1,ASSQLGGGEQY
NA,TRBJ1-6,TRBV6-1,AGKTGSYNSPLH
NA,TRBJ2-2,TRBV5-8,ASSLGQGYTGELF
NA,TRBJ2-1,TRBV14,ASSQVLAWPQRDEQF
once,TRBJ2-1,TRBV7-9,ASSTGEGGLGRSEQF
NA,TRBJ2-7,TRBV11-2,ASSSRQSPTQY
NA,TRBJ1-4,TRBV7-9,ASSLEFKTGRFNEKLF
NA,TRBJ1-2,TRBV5-1,ASSLKGGASGYT
NA,TRBJ1-1,TRBV9,ASSESQGGNTEAF
NA,TRBJ1-5,TRBV4-1,ASSLPPRQGLKSNQPQH
NA,TRBJ1-2,TRBV2,ASLEAGGYGYT
NA,TRBJ2-7,TRBV11-2,ASSLGGSSYEQY
NA,TRBJ2-7,TRBV27,ASSAGTGSEQY
NA,TRBJ1-1,TRBV5-6,ASSLAGASEAF